A selection of T cell receptor beta chains follows, all from one sample in a study of shared clonotypes between healthy human individuals. Repertoires were generated with immunoSEQ multiplex PCR, while TCRdb's copy carries only in-frame clones and drops some. The sample lists around 980,000 clones; 70% to 80% were seen once. Sequenced: memory CD4+ T cells from PBMCs. Source of these receptors: a man in his late teens or twenties in good health. Some clones in this sample may be carry-over from other donors' samples. Each CDR3 is given with its conserved first and last residue. The D gene is left open where the match is weak. Part of the rows lack a size; the others show once, few, many or a class for expanded clones.

- | TRBJ2-5 | TRBD2 | TRBV19 | CASSPREGGETQYF | TGTGCCAGTAGCCCGAGGGAGGGTGGGGAGACCCAGTACTTC
- | TRBJ2-1 | TRBD2 | TRBV4-3 | CASSPGLADYNEQFF | TGCGCCAGCAGCCCGGGACTAGCGGATTACAATGAGCAGTTCTTC
few | TRBJ1-4 | TRBD1 | TRBV2 | CASSERGRNEKLFF | TGTGCCAGCAGTGAAAGGGGGCGCAATGAAAAACTGTTTTTT
- | TRBJ1-1 | - | TRBV9 | CASSVGGSGNTEAFF | TGTGCCAGCAGCGTAGGGGGATCGGGGAACACTGAAGCTTTCTTT
- | TRBJ2-7 | TRBD2 | TRBV9 | CASTSGGTSDYEQYF | TGTGCCAGCACCTCAGGCGGGACTAGCGACTACGAGCAGTACTTC
- | TRBJ2-7 | - | TRBV11-2 | CASSASLGQGSYEQYF | TGTGCCAGCAGCGCCAGCCTCGGGCAGGGGTCCTACGAGCAGTACTTC
once | TRBJ2-2 | TRBD1 | TRBV5-1 | CASSRTPGGNAGELFF | TGCGCCAGCAGCCGCACTCCAGGGGGAAACGCCGGGGAGCTGTTTTTT
- | TRBJ2-7 | - | TRBV29-1 | CSVERSYEQYF | TGCAGCGTTGAGAGGTCCTACGAGCAGTACTTC
- | TRBJ2-1 | - | TRBV4-2 | CASSQALLNYNEQFF | TGTGCCAGCAGCCAAGCCTTGCTGAACTACAATGAGCAGTTCTTC
- | TRBJ2-1 | - | TRBV19 | CASSMGPGSYNEQFF | TGTGCCAGTAGTATGGGGCCCGGCTCCTACAATGAGCAGTTCTTC
- | TRBJ1-5 | - | TRBV19 | CASSWDGDSNQPQHF | TGTGCCAGTAGTTGGGACGGAGATAGCAATCAGCCCCAGCATTTT
- | TRBJ2-3 | - | TRBV18 | CASSLNLGRTDTQYF | TGTGCCAGCTCCCTCAACCTTGGCCGCACAGATACGCAGTATTTT
- | TRBJ2-3 | - | TRBV5-1 | CASSLLARRGPDTQYF | TGCGCCAGCAGCTTGCTCGCCAGGAGGGGGCCAGATACGCAGTATTTT
- | TRBJ2-7 | - | TRBV7-9 | CASSFRQILGEQYF | TGTGCCAGCAGCTTTCGCCAGATCTTGGGGGAGCAGTACTTC
once | TRBJ2-7 | - | TRBV7-8 | CASSTDRLAYEQYF | TGTGCCAGCAGCACAGATAGACTAGCCTACGAGCAGTACTTC
- | TRBJ2-3 | - | TRBV5-4 | CASSLLGADTQYF | TGTGCCAGCAGCTTGCTAGGGGCAGATACGCAGTATTTT
- | TRBJ2-7 | TRBD2 | TRBV5-1 | CASSYNSGSYEQYF | TGCGCCAGCAGCTATAATAGCGGGAGCTACGAGCAGTACTTC
- | TRBJ1-2 | - | TRBV27 | CASSGWGANYGYTF | TGTGCCAGCAGTGGGTGGGGGGCTAACTATGGCTACACCTTC
few | TRBJ1-3 | TRBD1 | TRBV28 | CASSLRDRIMGTIYF | TGTGCCAGCAGTTTACGGGACAGAATTATGGGCACCATATATTTT
once | TRBJ1-4 | - | TRBV27 | CASSLGGQEKLFF | TGTGCCAGCAGTTTGGGGGGGCAGGAAAAACTGTTTTTT
- | TRBJ2-7 | - | TRBV11-2 | CASSFSAYYEQYF | TGTGCCAGCAGCTTTAGCGCGTACTACGAGCAGTACTTC
- | TRBJ2-7 | - | TRBV11-3 | CASRWGGGAYEQYF | TGTGCCAGCAGGTGGGGAGGGGGCGCCTACGAGCAGTACTTC
- | TRBJ2-7 | TRBD1 | TRBV11-2 | CASSRDRAYEQYF | TGTGCCAGCAGTCGTGACAGGGCCTACGAGCAGTACTTC